The 26 T cell receptor beta chains given below trace back to one sample, sequenced in a study of beta chain features in type 1 diabetes. No antigen is known for these receptors. Expressed TCRB transcripts were sequenced, since all the RNA that had been isolated was reverse transcribed. Profiled with immunoSEQ multiplex PCR; TCRdb holds only in-frame clones, not every one. The sample records a few hundred thousand clones, just over 20% being singletons. Study-wide points: Across all four CD4+ subsets, people with type 1 diabetes showed modestly shorter TCRB CDR3s.

Sequencing was done on a sample of naive CD4+ T cells from blood. The receptors come from a woman aged 40-49 years with type 1 diabetes.

This clone has just a few counts. This CDR3 is also generated by other DNA sequences in the sample. The rearrangement uses TRBV19 and TRBJ1-2, with TRBD1 as a possible D gene (6 bases). The length of the CDR3 is 12 residues. Trimming cost V 7 bases and J 3 bases, with 9 bases left between them. Germline lookup yields CDR1 LNHDA and CDR2 SQIVND (reference sequence). The CDR3 reads CASNSGDYGYTF. For the CDR3, the DNA is TGTGCCAGTAATTCAGGGGACTATGGCTACACCTTC.

This clone was detected only a few times. The CDR3 is CASSASTGPETQYF. Written as DNA, the CDR3 is TGCGCCAGCAGCGCTTCGACAGGGCCGGAGACCCAGTACTTC. This chain links TRBV5-1 with TRBJ2-5; TRBD1 agrees at 7 bases. Germline CDR1 reads SGHRS; CDR2 reads YFSETQ. The length of the CDR3 is 14 residues. V shed 4 bases and J 5 bases; nucleotides not matched to a gene: 8.

This chain uses TRBV9 with TRBJ1-5; the match to TRBD1 covers 9 bases. Germline V gene data show CDR1 as SGDLS and CDR2 as YYNGEE. V lost 5 bases to trimming and J lost 5 bases; unmatched junction nucleotides: 8. CDR3 length equals 15 residues. CDR3 coding DNA: TGTGCCAGCAGTGCTGGGACAGGGTCTTATCAGCCCCAGCATTTT. Its translation: CASSAGTGSYQPQHF.

This clone was recorded once. The V and J genes are TRBV6-5 and TRBJ2-7; a possible D gene is TRBD2 (6 bases). Per the germline V gene, CDR1 is MNHEY and CDR2 is SVGAGI. The CDR3 sequence is 14 residues long. V lost 8 bases to trimming and J lost 6 bases, with 20 bases between them. CDR3 bases: TGTGCCAGCGGTCCGTGGACGGGGGACTCCGAGCAGTACTTC. Protein: CASGPWTGDSEQYF.

This clone was detected a few times. The genes are TRBV15 and TRBJ1-5; 8 positions match TRBD1. The CDR3 length is 19 residues. Germline V CDR1 and CDR2: LNHNV, YYDKDF (reference sequence). V shed 1 base, J shed 0 bases, and the junction held 11 bases outside the gene matches. CDR3 loop: CATSRAGDRRVYSNQPQHF. The DNA for the CDR3 is TGTGCCACCAGCAGAGCCGGGGACAGGAGAGTTTATAGCAATCAGCCCCAGCATTTT.

This clone was counted between two and nine times. Additional DNA sequences in this sample encode the identical CDR3. The chain combines TRBV27 with TRBJ1-1; no definite D call. The CDR3 runs 13 residues. The V end lost 2 bases, the J end lost 2 bases, and 6 bases lay between the germline ends. The germline V gene encodes CDR1 MNHEY and CDR2 SMNVEV (reference sequence). This chain's CDR3 is CASSLGGNTEAFF. The CDR3 coding sequence is TGTGCCAGCAGTTTAGGCGGAAACACTGAAGCTTTCTTT.

This clone has a handful of counts. The chain links TRBV9 to TRBJ1-2; 8 nucleotides line up with TRBD1. The CDR3 spans 14 residues. Germline V gives CDR1 SGDLS, CDR2 YYNGEE. V lost 2 bases and J lost 8; bases outside the gene matches: 8. The CDR3: CASSVTGAREGYTF. The CDR3 DNA follows: TGTGCCAGCAGCGTGACAGGGGCGCGTGAAGGCTACACCTTC.

The rearrangement joins TRBV30 to TRBJ1-1; TRBD1 is a possible D gene (5 bases). The CDR3 is 12 amino acids. Trimming took 5 bases from V and 4 from J, leaving 11 bases between them. Germline V gene sequence: CDR1 GTSNPN, CDR2 SVGIG (reference sequence). This chain's CDR3 is CAWCQGGTEAFF. The DNA of the CDR3 is TGTGCCTGGTGCCAGGGTGGCACTGAAGCTTTCTTT.

This clone was observed a handful of times. The chain combines TRBV27 with TRBJ2-3; tentative D call: TRBD2 (5 bases). CDR1 and CDR2 (germline): MNHEY, SMNVEV (reference sequence). This CDR3 has 16 residues. V was shortened by 6 bases and J by 2 bases, with 18 bases between the two germline ends. CDR3 region: CASSPTAGFYTDTQYF. The CDR3 DNA follows: TGTGCCAGCAGCCCCACGGCGGGCTTTTACACAGATACGCAGTATTTT.

This sequence joins TRBV27 and TRBJ2-5; D is perhaps TRBD1 (5 bases). The CDR3 spans 14 residues. Germline V gene lookup returns CDR1 MNHEY and CDR2 SMNVEV (reference sequence). V was pared by 4 bases and J by 4 bases, with 13 bases between. CDR3 coding DNA: TGTGCCAGCAGTTGGGCCAGGGTAGGAGAGACCCAGTACTTC. As protein: CASSWARVGETQYF.

The sample holds a few counts of this clone. CDR3 sequence reads: CAWSRPGTGNYGYTF. The CDR3 nucleotides read TGTGCCTGGAGTCGTCCCGGGACAGGGAACTATGGCTACACCTTC. The V and J genes are TRBV30 and TRBJ1-2; 9 bases align to TRBD1. This CDR3 is 15 amino acids long. Per germline, CDR1 GTSNPN and CDR2 SVGIG (reference sequence). V lost 2 bases to trimming and J lost 2 bases; unmatched junction nucleotides: 6.

This clone was observed a handful of times. The V call is TRBV5-4, the J call TRBJ2-1; possible D gene TRBD1, 6 bases. The CDR3 has 15 residues. Germline-derived CDR1 and CDR2 are SGHNT and YYREEE (reference sequence). V was cut by 4 bases and J by 7 bases, with 18 bases left in between. The CDR3 DNA follows: TGTGCCAGCAGCCCTGGACAGCCCCTCGGGAATGAGCAGTTCTTC. It yields the protein CASSPGQPLGNEQFF.

Only a few counts were recorded for this clone. The CDR3 nucleotides read TGTGCCAGCAGCTCCCACCGGGGGGCCGACTATGGCTACACCTTC. Translating gives CASSSHRGADYGYTF. V usage is TRBV6-6 and J usage is TRBJ1-2; tentatively, D is TRBD1 (6 bases). Germline V lookup: CDR1 MNHNY, CDR2 SVGAGI (reference sequence). The V and J ends lost 6 bases and 3 bases respectively, with 17 bases between them. The length of the CDR3 is 15 residues.

This clone has a handful of counts. The chain couples TRBV7-3 to TRBJ2-5; weak D call: TRBD1 (6 bases). CDR1 SGHTA and CDR2 FQGTGA come from the germline V gene. V was pared by 4 bases and J by 5 bases, with 14 bases between. CDR3 length: 14 amino acids. The CDR3 nucleotides read TGTGCCAGCAGCTCGACAGGCTGGGAGGAGACCCAGTACTTC. It specifies CASSSTGWEETQYF.

The rearrangement links TRBV5-8 to TRBJ2-2, with unresolved D. Germline assignment: CDR1 SGHTS and CDR2 YDEGEE. The CDR3 is made up of 16 amino acids. The V end lost 0 bases, the J end lost 1 base, and 10 bases lay between the germline ends. CDR3 bases: TGTGCCAGCAGCTTGGCCTGGGCAGAGAACACCGGGGAGCTGTTTTTT. It is translated as CASSLAWAENTGELFF.

This sequence joins TRBV7-7 and TRBJ2-5; 7 bases align to TRBD1. The V gene's germline CDR1 is SSHAT and CDR2 FNYEAQ (reference sequence). With V trimmed by 2 bases and J by 5 bases, 5 bases remained unmatched. CDR3 size: 14 residues. CDR3 sequence reads: CASSLSPGGETQYF. DNA of the CDR3: TGTGCCAGCAGCTTATCCCCAGGGGGTGAGACCCAGTACTTC.

The chain joins TRBV18 to TRBJ1-1; D gene unclear. With 3 bases removed from V and 3 bases from J, the gap between germline ends came to 8 bases. The CDR3 totals 13 residues. CDR1 and CDR2 from the germline V gene are KGHSH and LQKENI. The CDR3 DNA reads as TGTGCCAGCTCACCCGCCCGGGACACTGAAGCTTTCTTT. Its translation is CASSPARDTEAFF.

A note on this clone: The same CDR3 also results from other DNA sequences found in this sample. The chain recombines TRBV5-1 with TRBJ2-5; 7 bases are a match to TRBD1. V lost 0 bases and J lost 1; bases outside the gene matches: 0. The CDR3 consists of 14 residues. Germline V gives CDR1 SGHRS, CDR2 YFSETQ. The CDR3, as DNA: TGCGCCAGCAGCTTGGGACAGGGCCAAGAGACCCAGTACTTC. This translates into CASSLGQGQETQYF. Based on the CDR3 plus reference TRBV5-1 and TRBJ2-5, the full variable domain is KAGVTQTPRYLIKTRGQQVTLSCSPISGHRSVSWYQQTPGQGLQFLFEYFSETQRNKGNFPGRFSGRQFSNSRSEMNVSTLELGDSALYLCASSLGQGQETQYFGPGTRLLVL.

This clone has just a few counts. This chain joins TRBV29-1 and TRBJ2-3, with D tentatively TRBD2 (6 bases). The V end was cut by 6 bases, the J end by 2 bases, with 12 bases between. This CDR3 is built from 13 residues. Germline loops: CDR1 SQVTM, CDR2 ANQGSEA. CDR3 in DNA: TGCAGCGTGAGGGAGGATATCACAGATACGCAGTATTTT. Translation: CSVREDITDTQYF.

The sample holds a few counts of this clone. V gene TRBV15 combines with J gene TRBJ1-1; D not certain. The CDR3 sequence is 14 residues long. Trimming took 1 base from V and 0 from J, leaving 6 bases between them. Germline CDR1 and CDR2: LNHNV and YYDKDF (reference sequence). CDR3 in amino acids: CATSRALLNTEAFF. The CDR3 coding sequence is TGTGCCACCAGCAGAGCACTATTGAACACTGAAGCTTTCTTT.

The V call is TRBV10-3, the J call TRBJ1-1; TRBD1 might be the D (5 bases). The ends were cut back, 0 bases at V and 4 bases at J, with 12 bases in the middle. CDR3 length equals 15 residues. CDR1 ENHRY and CDR2 SYGVKD come from the germline V gene. CDR3 in amino acids: CAISESGQASTEAFF. The CDR3 region has the DNA TGTGCCATCAGTGAGTCGGGGCAGGCGAGCACTGAAGCTTTCTTT.

The chain has TRBV28 and TRBJ2-7; D possibly corresponds to TRBD1 (6 bases). Trimming removed 8 bases from V and 2 bases from J, with 10 bases in between. CDR1 is MDHEN and CDR2 is SYDVKM in the germline V gene. The CDR3 spans 12 residues. The CDR3 loop is CASPGHPYEQYF. The DNA for the CDR3 is TGTGCCAGCCCGGGACATCCCTACGAGCAGTACTTC.

The genes are TRBV29-1 and TRBJ1-2; 8 nucleotides agree with TRBD1. With 6 bases clipped from V and 8 bases from J, the junction kept 8 bases outside the gene matches. CDR3 size: 12 residues. The germline V gene has CDR1 SQVTM and CDR2 ANQGSEA. The CDR3 spells CSVGDRGWGYTF. The CDR3 nucleotides read TGCAGCGTCGGTGACAGGGGCTGGGGCTACACCTTC.

This chain joins TRBV28 and TRBJ2-1; maybe TRBD2 (6 bases). The CDR3 runs to 13 residues. The V end lost 5 bases, the J end lost 8 bases, and 13 bases lay between the germline ends. Germline CDR1 MDHEN, CDR2 SYDVKM. CDR3 DNA: TGTGCCAGCAGTGTCCCTGGGGGGTATGAGCAGTTCTTC. It yields the protein CASSVPGGYEQFF. Complete variable domain (other parts from reference TRBV28 and TRBJ2-1): DVKVTQSSRYLVKRTGEKVFLECVQDMDHENMFWYRQDPGLGLRLIYFSYDVKMKEKGDIPEGYSVSREKKERFSLILESASTNQTSMYLCASSVPGGYEQFFGPGTRLTVL.

This clone was counted only a few times. V and J are TRBV4-3 and TRBJ2-2; TRBD2 is a possible D gene (5 bases). From germline, CDR1 is LGHNA and CDR2 YSLEER. There are 14 residues in the CDR3. V was cut by 0 bases and J by 6 bases, with 8 bases left in between. The CDR3 bases are TGCGCCAGCAGCCAAGAACCTAGCTCCGGGGAGCTGTTTTTT. Translating it yields CASSQEPSSGELFF.

This chain uses TRBV28 with TRBJ2-1; TRBD2 matches 14 bases. Trimming at V came to 4 bases and at J to 7 bases, leaving 6 bases not matched to a gene. Germline CDR1 MDHEN, CDR2 SYDVKM. There are 16 residues in the CDR3. CDR3 in DNA: TGTGCCAGCAGTTCGAGACTAGCGGGAGGGGGGAATGAGCAGTTCTTC. It encodes CASSSRLAGGGNEQFF.